This T cell receptor beta chain was profiled in a study of Ad26.COV2.S vaccination and SARS-CoV-2 variants. Treatment given: about 20 received Ad26.COV2.S at low or high dose, single or two shots; 5 received placebo; per-sample allocation not given. On day 63 after the first injection, vaccine and placebo recipients gave samples. Boston hosted the donor, who was an adult aged 18-55 years. The germline gives CDR1 SGDLS, CDR2 YYNGEE. The CDR3 contains 16 residues. Trimming took 0 bases from V and 3 from J, leaving 15 bases between them. Profiling relied on immunoSEQ multiplex PCR, and the TCRdb table lists in-frame clones only, not all of them. The sample shows some 290,000 clones, around 81% of them seen only once.

This chain uses TRBV9 with TRBJ1-2; no firm D call. This TCR was recovered from a person between 18 and 65 years old who received the Ad26.COV2.S COVID-19 vaccine or a placebo. Material: peripheral blood, obtained in a trial of Ad26.COV2.S vaccine versus placebo. The CDR3 sequence is CASSVDGRTDDYGYTF. CDR3 coding DNA: TGTGCCAGCAGCGTAGACGGCCGGACCGATGACTATGGCTACACCTTC.